A selection of T cell receptor beta chains follows, all from one sample in a study of T cell responses to AZD1222 COVID-19 vaccine. Generated by immunoSEQ multiplex PCR, the TCRdb table keeps only in-frame clones and is missing some. The table records 90,000 to 120,000 clones, around nine tenths of them present only once. The sample was peripheral blood, taken on day 0 of AZD1222 vaccination. These TCRs come from an adult in good health. The CDR3 runs from the conserved cysteine through the conserved F or W. D genes are given only for firm matches. The size field is filled for only some rows; it gives once, few, many or a size class.

V: TRBV5-5
J: TRBJ1-1
D: .
length: 11
size: .
DNA: TGTGCCAGCAGCTTGGAAACTGAAGCTTTCTTT
CDR3: CASSLETEAFF

V: TRBV11-3
J: TRBJ1-1
D: TRBD1
length: 14
size: .
DNA: TGTGCCAGCAGCCACCGGGACAGGGTGCCTGAAGCTTTCTTT
CDR3: CASSHRDRVPEAFF

V: TRBV12-3/TRBV12-4
J: TRBJ1-5
D: .
length: 13
size: once
DNA: TGTGCCAGCACCCCTAGGAGGGATCAGCCCCAGCATTTT
CDR3: CASTPRRDQPQHF

V: TRBV9
J: TRBJ1-1
D: .
length: 14
size: once
DNA: TGTGCCAGCAGCATGGGACGTCCGAACACTGAAGCTTTCTTT
CDR3: CASSMGRPNTEAFF

V: TRBV5-4
J: TRBJ2-3
D: TRBD2
length: 16
size: .
DNA: TGTGCCAGCAGTGGCGGGGGGCTAGCGGGCACAGATACGCAGTATTTT
CDR3: CASSGGGLAGTDTQYF

V: TRBV19
J: TRBJ1-1
D: TRBD1
length: 13
size: .
DNA: TGTGCCAGTACCATACAGGGGGGCAAGAGAGCTTTCTTT
CDR3: CASTIQGGKRAFF

V: TRBV5-1
J: TRBJ1-1
D: .
length: 13
size: .
DNA: TGCGCCAGCAGCTTGAATGAAGGGGCTGAAGCTTTCTTT
CDR3: CASSLNEGAEAFF

V: TRBV5-8
J: TRBJ1-2
D: .
length: 13
size: few
DNA: TGTGCCAGCAGCTTATGGCAGGACTATGGCTACACCTTC
CDR3: CASSLWQDYGYTF

V: TRBV12-5
J: TRBJ1-2
D: TRBD1
length: 18
size: .
DNA: TGTGCTAGTGGTCCACCCCCCACAGGGGAAATGTATAACTATGGCTACACCTTC
CDR3: CASGPPPTGEMYNYGYTF

V: TRBV5-1
J: TRBJ1-2
D: .
length: 15
size: .
DNA: TGCGCCAGCAGCTTGGGTGACAGGTCCAACTATGGCTACACCTTC
CDR3: CASSLGDRSNYGYTF

V: TRBV4-1
J: TRBJ2-3
D: .
length: 15
size: .
DNA: TGCGCCAGCAGCGAAACGGGTCCCAATAGGGATACGCAGTATTTT
CDR3: CASSETGPNRDTQYF

V: TRBV27
J: TRBJ2-7
D: .
length: 12
size: .
DNA: TGTGCCAGCAGTCAGAACAGGGCCGAGCAGTACTTC
CDR3: CASSQNRAEQYF

V: TRBV7-8
J: TRBJ1-6
D: .
length: 16
size: .
DNA: TGTGCCAGCAGCTTAGAGCTGGACAGAGCTAATTCACCCCTCCACTTT
CDR3: CASSLELDRANSPLHF

V: TRBV6-5
J: TRBJ2-7
D: TRBD2
length: 14
size: .
DNA: TGTGCCAGCAGGCCACTAGCGGTCTACTACGAGCAGTACTTC
CDR3: CASRPLAVYYEQYF

V: TRBV6-6
J: TRBJ1-4
D: .
length: 16
size: .
DNA: TGTGCCAGCAGACCTATCAGCCAGTTCAACGGCGAAAAACTGTTTTTT
CDR3: CASRPISQFNGEKLFF

V: TRBV6-2/TRBV6-3
J: TRBJ1-6
D: .
length: 17
size: .
DNA: TGTGCCAGCAGCCCCGACAGAACAAGCTCCTATAATTCACCCCTCCACTTT
CDR3: CASSPDRTSSYNSPLHF

V: TRBV3-1/TRBV3-2
J: TRBJ1-6
D: .
length: 15
size: once
DNA: TGTGCCAGCAGCCAGTCGTATACCAATAATTCACCCCTCCACTTT
CDR3: CASSQSYTNNSPLHF

V: TRBV24-1
J: TRBJ2-1
D: .
length: 13
size: .
DNA: TGTGCCACCAGTGACATTCAGGGGGGTGAGCAGTTCTTC
CDR3: CATSDIQGGEQFF

V: TRBV2
J: TRBJ2-7
D: TRBD1
length: 15
size: once
DNA: TGTGCCAGCAGCGCCGGGGACAGGGGGCGTAATGAGCAGTACTTC
CDR3: CASSAGDRGRNEQYF

V: TRBV2
J: TRBJ1-1
D: TRBD1
length: 15
size: .
DNA: TGTGCCAGCCGGGGACAGGGGGTTAGGAACACTGAAGCTTTCTTT
CDR3: CASRGQGVRNTEAFF

V: TRBV11-3
J: TRBJ1-1
D: TRBD1
length: 15
size: once
DNA: TGTGCCAGCAGCATTCGACAGGGGGTGAACACTGAAGCTTTCTTT
CDR3: CASSIRQGVNTEAFF

V: TRBV20-1
J: TRBJ1-2
D: .
length: 11
size: .
DNA: TGCAGTGCTCCCGTCCAGAATGGCTACACCTTC
CDR3: CSAPVQNGYTF

V: TRBV11-2
J: TRBJ2-1
D: .
length: 14
size: .
DNA: TGTGCCAGCAGCTTAGCGGGAGTGGTCGATGAGCAGTTCTTC
CDR3: CASSLAGVVDEQFF

V: TRBV5-4
J: TRBJ2-2
D: TRBD1
length: 15
size: .
DNA: TGTGCCAGCAGCTTTGGACAGGGAAGGACCGGGGAGCTGTTTTTT
CDR3: CASSFGQGRTGELFF

V: TRBV16
J: TRBJ1-5
D: .
length: 16
size: .
DNA: TGTGCCAGCAGCCAATCAAGTGGGGGAATGGGTCAGCCCCAGCATTTT
CDR3: CASSQSSGGMGQPQHF

V: TRBV20-1
J: TRBJ2-5
D: .
length: 11
size: .
DNA: TGCAGTGCTACCCCTCAAGAGACCCAGTACTTC
CDR3: CSATPQETQYF

V: TRBV2
J: TRBJ1-3
D: .
length: 15
size: .
DNA: TGTGCCAGCAGGGGCGACAGGTGGGGTGGAAACACCATATATTTT
CDR3: CASRGDRWGGNTIYF

V: TRBV6-1
J: TRBJ1-2
D: .
length: 14
size: .
DNA: TGTGCCAGCAGTGAAGCCTACAGGATGAGAGGCTACACCTTC
CDR3: CASSEAYRMRGYTF

V: TRBV11-2
J: TRBJ2-1
D: .
length: 15
size: .
DNA: TGTGCCAGCAGCAGCTACGGGAGCCGGCACAATGAGCAGTTCTTC
CDR3: CASSSYGSRHNEQFF

V: TRBV18
J: TRBJ1-1
D: .
length: 15
size: few
DNA: TGTGCCAGCTCACCCCAGGAAAGGGATGACACTGAAGCTTTCTTT
CDR3: CASSPQERDDTEAFF

V: TRBV28
J: TRBJ2-7
D: TRBD2
length: 16
size: .
DNA: TGTGCCAGCAGTTTGACAGGGACTAGCGGGCATCACGAGCAGTACTTC
CDR3: CASSLTGTSGHHEQYF

V: TRBV2
J: TRBJ1-5
D: .
length: 16
size: few
DNA: TGTGCCAGCAGTACCGGGCCAGCTACGGGTAATCAGCCCCAGCATTTT
CDR3: CASSTGPATGNQPQHF

V: TRBV27
J: TRBJ2-3
D: TRBD2
length: 17
size: .
DNA: TGTGCCAGCAGTCAGGTGCGGAGCGGGAGGGCCAGAGATACGCAGTATTTT
CDR3: CASSQVRSGRARDTQYF

V: TRBV3-1/TRBV3-2
J: TRBJ2-7
D: .
length: 15
size: .
DNA: TGTGCCAGCAGCACTCCGGGACCTCGCTCCTACGAGCAGTACTTC
CDR3: CASSTPGPRSYEQYF

V: TRBV30
J: TRBJ2-2
D: TRBD1
length: 14
size: .
DNA: TGTGCCTGGATGGGACAGTCGAACACCGGGGAGCTGTTTTTT
CDR3: CAWMGQSNTGELFF

V: TRBV7-9
J: TRBJ1-5
D: .
length: 16
size: .
DNA: TGTGCCAGCAGCTTTGGGGGGAGTAGGAGCAATCAGCCCCAGCATTTT
CDR3: CASSFGGSRSNQPQHF

V: TRBV5-1
J: TRBJ2-1
D: .
length: 12
size: .
DNA: TGCGCCAGCAGCCGGGCGTCAGATGAGCAGTTCTTC
CDR3: CASSRASDEQFF

V: TRBV2
J: TRBJ1-3
D: .
length: 13
size: .
DNA: TGTGCCAGCTTTGAGGCTACTGGAAACACCATATATTTT
CDR3: CASFEATGNTIYF

V: TRBV5-4
J: TRBJ2-5
D: TRBD2
length: 15
size: .
DNA: TGTGCCAGCAGCGGAAAGCGGGAGGGACAAGAGACCCAGTACTTC
CDR3: CASSGKREGQETQYF

V: TRBV5-8
J: TRBJ2-1
D: .
length: 15
size: .
DNA: TGTGCCAGCAGCTTGGGACAGATGGTTAACAATGAGCAGTTCTTC
CDR3: CASSLGQMVNNEQFF

V: TRBV5-1
J: TRBJ1-3
D: .
length: 15
size: .
DNA: TGCGCCAGCAGCCTGGAAGTGGTCCCTGGAAACACCATATATTTT
CDR3: CASSLEVVPGNTIYF

V: TRBV5-1
J: TRBJ1-1
D: .
length: 14
size: .
DNA: TGCGCCAGCAGCTTGGCCGGTGAGTCCACTGAAGCTTTCTTT
CDR3: CASSLAGESTEAFF

V: TRBV5-8
J: TRBJ1-4
D: .
length: 15
size: .
DNA: TGTGCCAGCAGCCGGACTAGACGGTCTAATGAAAAACTGTTTTTT
CDR3: CASSRTRRSNEKLFF

V: TRBV7-8
J: TRBJ1-2
D: .
length: 15
size: .
DNA: TGTGCCAGCAGCTTAAAGTACCCTACTAACTATGGCTACACCTTC
CDR3: CASSLKYPTNYGYTF